The T cell receptor beta chain described here comes from a study of CD8 T cells in ankylosing spondylitis. Broader study findings: Disease-linked clones bore a CD8+ phenotype, appearing relatively rarely in peripheral blood. Ankylosing spondylitis blood appeared to carry a characteristic TCR beta motif of several highly homologous variants. Previous work reported some of these motif variants in the synovial fluid and blood of reactive arthritis.

Quantitative 5'-RACE with molecular barcodes was used to make the TCR beta libraries. TCRdb reprocessed the 5' RACE reads with MiXCR, giving one entry per CDR3 protein. The sample holds about 300,000 distinct CDR3 sequences, approximately 10% seen once. Trimming at V came to 7 bases and at J to 3 bases, leaving 9 bases not matched to a gene. The CDR3 length is 14 residues. Germline lookup yields CDR1 SEHNR and CDR2 FQNEAQ (reference sequence). This clonotype has just a few counts. Its specificity is unknown. This clonotype was obtained from a female donor with ankylosing spondylitis or in good health (not recorded which). Material for sequencing was blood, either unsorted or a sorted T cell fraction (not recorded which). This sequence joins TRBV7-9 and TRBJ2-7, with 7 bases identical to TRBD2. CDR3 sequence: CASTVGGTLYEQYF. The CDR3 nucleotides read TGTGCCAGCACCGTGGGAGGGACTCTCTACGAGCAGTACTTC.